This TCR beta chain was profiled in a study of blood T cell repertoires in COVID-19. Overall study: Whether acute or convalescent, the COVID-19 samples came from the United States, Italy and Spain. T cells, B-cell-depleted T cells, or PBMCs provided the cDNA or gDNA that served as material.

Original data processing: Using reference gene primer amplification, nucleated cell counts were estimated. Measured with immunoSEQ multiplex PCR; TCRdb has only the in-frame clones, and not every one. From that table come the V and J calls and clone size; the DNA was used to work out D and trimming. The data contain over 100,000 clones, roughly 86% of them singletons. Trimming removed 0 bases from V and 4 bases from J, with 7 bases in between. CDR3 size: 13 residues. Germline-derived CDR1 and CDR2 are SGHRS and YFSETQ. This TCR came from a woman aged 70-85 years with COVID-19, enrolled during active disease. Sequencing was done on a sample of peripheral blood. The chain couples TRBV5-1 to TRBJ2-5; D unresolved. As DNA, the CDR3 is TGCGCCAGCAGCTTGGCGCTAGGAGAGACCCAGTACTTC. The encoded protein is CASSLALGETQYF.